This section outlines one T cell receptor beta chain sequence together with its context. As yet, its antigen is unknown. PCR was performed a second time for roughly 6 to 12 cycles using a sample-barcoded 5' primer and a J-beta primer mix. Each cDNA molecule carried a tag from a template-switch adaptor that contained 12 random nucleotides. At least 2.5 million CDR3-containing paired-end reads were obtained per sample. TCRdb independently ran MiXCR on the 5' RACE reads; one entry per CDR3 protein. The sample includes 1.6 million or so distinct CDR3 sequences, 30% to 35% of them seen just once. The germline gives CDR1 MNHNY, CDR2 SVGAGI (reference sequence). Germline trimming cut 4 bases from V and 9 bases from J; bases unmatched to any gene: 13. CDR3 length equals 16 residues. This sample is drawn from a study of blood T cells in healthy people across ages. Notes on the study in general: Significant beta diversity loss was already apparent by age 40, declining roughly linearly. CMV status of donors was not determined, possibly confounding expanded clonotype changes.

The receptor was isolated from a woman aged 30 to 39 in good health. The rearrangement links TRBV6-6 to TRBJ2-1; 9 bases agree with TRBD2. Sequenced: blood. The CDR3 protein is CASSSPLAGTLGEQFF. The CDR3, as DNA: TGTGCCAGCAGTTCACCCCTAGCGGGGACCCTCGGTGAGCAGTTCTTC.